Below, 20 T cell receptor beta chains from the same sample are listed, as sequenced in a study of T cell clonotyping in hematopoietic cell transplantation. Sequenced by immunoSEQ multiplex PCR; TCRdb stores in-frame clones only, minus some. Of about 41,000 clones listed, approximately 95% were seen once; the top ten hold about 0.91%. The sample taken for sequencing was peripheral blood mononuclear cells. The source is a man younger than 40 in good health. Some clones in this sample may be carry-over from other donors' samples.

The chain combines TRBV5-1 with TRBJ2-7, with TRBD1 matching over 9 bases. The junction had 12 bases not matched to a gene; V was cut back by 0 bases and J by 5 bases. Looked up from germline, CDR1 is SGHRS and CDR2 is YFSETQ. The CDR3 is 17 amino acids. The CDR3 sequence is CASSLAPPGTGPHEQYF. For the CDR3, the DNA is TGCGCCAGCAGCTTGGCCCCCCCCGGGACAGGGCCCCACGAGCAGTACTTC. Together with reference TRBV5-1 and TRBJ2-7, the CDR3 gives the full variable domain: KAGVTQTPRYLIKTRGQQVTLSCSPISGHRSVSWYQQTPGQGLQFLFEYFSETQRNKGNFPGRFSGRQFSNSRSEMNVSTLELGDSALYLCASSLAPPGTGPHEQYFGPGTRLTVT.

This clone was detected only once. The CDR3 region is CAISGGTELVLSDGYTF. For the CDR3, the DNA is TGTGCCATCAGTGGCGGGACAGAGCTGGTTCTAAGCGATGGCTACACCTTC. V gene TRBV10-3 combines with J gene TRBJ1-2; 7 bases fit TRBD1. V trimming: 4 bases; J trimming: 6 bases; junction bases outside the gene matches: 17. Germline V gene lookup returns CDR1 ENHRY and CDR2 SYGVKD. This CDR3 comprises 17 residues.

This clone was seen a few times. The chain combines TRBV6-5 with TRBJ2-3; no clear D gene. Germline V lookup: CDR1 MNHEY, CDR2 SVGAGI. The CDR3 is 15 residues long. Trimming shortened V by 1 base and J by 1 base, and 9 bases separated the two germline ends. CDR3 nucleotide sequence: TGTGCCAGCAGTTACTTCCTCTCGGGCACAGATACGCAGTATTTT. Amino acids: CASSYFLSGTDTQYF.

The CDR3 coding sequence is TGTGCCAGCAGTTACTTTTTCGGCCAGGGTGAGCAGTTCTTC. This encodes CASSYFFGQGEQFF. The chain employs TRBV6-5 and TRBJ2-1, with a tentative D call TRBD1 (5 bases). The CDR3 is made up of 14 amino acids. Germline CDR1 is MNHEY and CDR2 is SVGAGI. V shed 1 base and J shed 9 bases, with 13 bases lying between them.

V gene TRBV30 combines with J gene TRBJ2-1; D might be TRBD2 (6 bases). Germline CDR1 reads GTSNPN; CDR2 reads SVGIG (reference sequence). V lost 2 bases and J lost 13, with 12 bases in between. The CDR3 consists of 11 residues. CDR3 sequence (DNA): TGTGCCTGGAGTCCCCCGGGGGAACAGTTCTTC. Its translation is CAWSPPGEQFF.

The chain has TRBV19 and TRBJ1-5, with D possibly being TRBD1 (6 bases). The V end lost 7 bases, the J end lost 5 bases, and 18 bases lay between the germline ends. The CDR3 is 15 amino acids. Per the germline V gene, CDR1 is LNHDA and CDR2 is SQIVND (reference sequence). CDR3 residues: CASTPGGRLDQPQHF. The CDR3 nucleotides are TGTGCCAGTACTCCGGGGGGGCGACTTGATCAGCCCCAGCATTTT.

The chain uses TRBV4-2 and TRBJ1-2, with a possible D match to TRBD1 (6 bases). There are 15 residues in the CDR3. From germline, CDR1 is LGHNA and CDR2 YNFKEQ. Trimming pared 1 base from V and 7 bases from J, leaving 16 bases between. The CDR3 DNA sequence: TGTGCCAGCAGCCAAGTCAACAGGGAGTTCGGTGGCTACACCTTC. This translates into CASSQVNREFGGYTF.

This rearrangement joins TRBV10-3 to TRBJ2-1; D may be TRBD2 (6 bases). The germline CDR1 and CDR2 sequences are ENHRY and SYGVKD. This CDR3 is 17 amino acids long. Trimming removed 4 bases at V and 0 bases at J, with 16 bases between. The CDR3 sequence: CAISGGVQASSYNEQFF. For the CDR3, the DNA is TGTGCCATCAGTGGCGGGGTACAGGCAAGCTCCTACAATGAGCAGTTCTTC.

V usage is TRBV19 and J usage is TRBJ1-4; D is unclear. This CDR3 is built from 15 residues. Germline lookup yields CDR1 LNHDA and CDR2 SQIVND (reference sequence). The germline V and J ends were trimmed by 2 bases and 0 bases, with 7 bases remaining between them. The chain's CDR3 is CASSISAATNEKLFF. In nucleotides, the CDR3 is TGTGCCAGTAGTATATCGGCTGCAACTAATGAAAAACTGTTTTTT.

The CDR3 here is CASSLESQLYGYTF. In DNA form, the CDR3 reads TGTGCCAGCAGCTTAGAGTCGCAGCTATATGGCTACACCTTC. The chain uses TRBV7-2 and TRBJ1-2; D not certain. CDR1 and CDR2 (germline): SGHTA, FQGNSA. The V gene lost 1 base and the J gene lost 5 bases, with 11 bases spanning the gap. The CDR3 is 14 residues long.

This sequence joins TRBV27 and TRBJ1-6; no clear D gene. The CDR3 spans 18 residues. Trimming stripped 1 base from V and 3 bases from J, with 16 bases between. Germline CDR1 and CDR2: MNHEY and SMNVEV (reference sequence). This chain's CDR3 is CASSLFAPIGDYNSPLHF. The CDR3 bases are TGTGCCAGCAGTTTATTCGCCCCAATTGGGGACTATAATTCACCCCTCCACTTT.

The gene calls are TRBV6-1 and TRBJ2-6; 8 nucleotides align to TRBD1. The trim removed 2 bases at V and 4 bases at J, leaving 1 base unmatched. The CDR3 runs to 15 residues. Germline V CDR1 and CDR2: MNHNS, SASEGT. The CDR3 DNA follows: TGTGCCAGCAGTGAACAGGGGGCGGGGGCCAACGTCCTGACTTTC. This encodes CASSEQGAGANVLTF.

The genes are TRBV5-1 and TRBJ1-2; D uncertain. The V end was cut by 0 bases, the J end by 8 bases, with 11 bases between. Germline assignment: CDR1 SGHRS and CDR2 YFSETQ. This CDR3 is 13 amino acids long. The CDR3 here is CASSLGGLGGYTF. CDR3 nucleotides: TGCGCCAGCAGCTTGGGCGGCTTGGGCGGCTACACCTTC.

The J gene is TRBJ2-5, the V gene TRBV19; D uncertain. The V gene lost 6 bases and the J gene lost 4 bases, with 21 bases spanning the gap. The germline CDR1 and CDR2 sequences are LNHDA and SQIVND (reference sequence). The length of the CDR3 is 16 residues. This CDR3 reads CASSPSKVGSGETQYF. The CDR3 DNA sequence: TGTGCCAGTAGCCCTTCCAAGGTCGGGTCTGGAGAGACCCAGTACTTC.

This clone was counted between two and nine times. This sequence joins TRBV5-1 and TRBJ2-7, with a possible D match to TRBD2 (6 bases). There are 14 residues in the CDR3. V was pared by 4 bases and J by 1 base, with 12 bases between. Per the germline V gene, CDR1 is SGHRS and CDR2 is YFSETQ. CDR3 sequence (DNA): TGCGCCAGCAGCCGAGACCGGGGGTCCTACGAGCAGTACTTC. Its protein product is CASSRDRGSYEQYF.

V usage is TRBV30 and J usage is TRBJ2-5; no firm D call. The CDR3 spans 13 residues. CDR1 is GTSNPN, CDR2 SVGIG, per germline (reference sequence). With 3 bases removed from V and 0 bases from J, the gap between germline ends came to 8 bases. CDR3 DNA sequence: TGTGCCTGGAGCGGAAGTTACCAAGAGACCCAGTACTTC. Protein: CAWSGSYQETQYF.

The chain uses TRBV29-1 and TRBJ1-1; D not certain. V shed 4 bases and J shed 2 bases, with 11 bases lying between them. This CDR3 comprises 13 residues. Germline CDR1 and CDR2: SQVTM and ANQGSEA. In DNA, the CDR3 is TGCAGCGTTGCTCGGCCCCTAAACACTGAAGCTTTCTTT. It is translated as CSVARPLNTEAFF.

The J gene is TRBJ1-1, the V gene TRBV10-2; a weak D match, TRBD1 (5 bases). V lost 5 bases to trimming and J lost 6 bases, with 13 bases between them. This CDR3 comprises 13 residues. CDR1 is WSHSY and CDR2 is SAAADI in the germline V gene. This CDR3 reads CASSRTGVAEAFF. The CDR3 region has the DNA TGCGCCAGCAGTAGAACGGGGGTCGCTGAAGCTTTCTTT.

V gene TRBV29-1 combines with J gene TRBJ2-2; D unclear. V was cut by 6 bases and J by 4 bases, with 21 bases left in between. CDR1 and CDR2 from the germline V gene are SQVTM and ANQGSEA. The CDR3 consists of 16 residues. CDR3 protein: CSVILRRHHPTGELFF. In DNA form, the CDR3 reads TGCAGCGTCATCCTCAGGCGACACCATCCCACCGGGGAGCTGTTTTTT.

This chain connects TRBV19 to TRBJ2-3, with D uncertain. V was pared by 6 bases and J by 0 bases, with 16 bases between. This CDR3 spans 16 amino acids. CDR1 and CDR2 from the germline V gene are LNHDA and SQIVND (reference sequence). This CDR3 reads CASSNRASTSTDTQYF. DNA of the CDR3: TGTGCCAGTAGCAACCGGGCCTCAACCAGCACAGATACGCAGTATTTT.